The clone carrying this TCR beta chain occurred once. The CDR3 is 19 amino acids. These data are taken from a study of blood T cell repertoires in COVID-19. The repertoire was sequenced with immunoSEQ multiplex PCR; TCRdb's copy has only in-frame clones and lacks some. The profile shows fewer than 70,000 clones, around 87% of them singletons. The TCR comes from a man in his 60s with active or convalescent COVID-19. This chain links TRBV21-1 with TRBJ2-7; the tabulated D call, TRBD2, remains unverified against the DNA. TRBV21-1 is a pseudogene locus. Sequencing was performed on peripheral blood. The CDR3 DNA reads TGTGCCAGCAGCAAAGTCTTGCCTAGCGGGAGGGCCCGAGGACACGAGCAGTACTTC. This codes for CASSKVLPSGRARGHEQYF.